This TCR beta chain was obtained from a study of response to subunit inactivated influenza vaccine. J was trimmed by 4 bases and V by 6 bases; bases with no gene match: 6. This CDR3 is built from 14 residues. Per the germline V gene, CDR1 is MNHEY and CDR2 is SMNVEV (reference sequence). TCRdb ran MiXCR on the RT-PCR reads and lists one entry per CDR3 protein. The sample shows more than 450,000 distinct CDR3 sequences, approximately 10% of them seen only once. This clonotype has a count of ten or more. These records were also assigned to another study, of T cells expressing NK-cell markers. This second study says: Libraries used 5'RACE template switching adding universal primer site and UMIs.

Specimen: PBMCs from blood, collected on the day of vaccination. This chain connects TRBV27 to TRBJ2-1; TRBD2 matches at 7 bases. The receptor's source is a man over 45 who received an inactivated influenza vaccine. The DNA for the CDR3 is TGTGCCAGCAGCTTTGCGGGAGCGTACAATGAGCAGTTCTTC. This gives the protein CASSFAGAYNEQFF.